The subject of this entry is one TCR beta chain. The data were taken from a study of blood T cell repertoires in COVID-19. Study-level background: Samples taken during acute and convalescent COVID-19 were collected in the United States, Italy and Spain.

Method: immunoSEQ multiplex PCR; TCRdb's copy keeps in-frame clones and lacks some. The table includes about 440,000 clones, approximately 88% detected once. CDR1 is SGHRS, CDR2 YFSETQ, per germline. Trimming took 6 bases from V and 4 from J; bases not matched to a gene: 9. The CDR3 covers 15 residues. The TCR sequence derives from a woman between 45 and 65 years old with COVID-19, enrolled during active disease. Specimen: peripheral blood. The chain recombines TRBV5-1 with TRBJ1-4, with 7 positions matching TRBD1. The CDR3 sequence: CASTSQGMRNEKLFF. Written as DNA, the CDR3 is TGCGCCAGCACATCACAGGGGATGCGTAATGAAAAACTGTTTTTT.